These T cell receptor beta chains were read from a single sample in a study of T cells in tumors after PD-1 blockade. Clones were sequenced by immunoSEQ multiplex PCR, and TCRdb holds only the in-frame ones, with some missing. The table shows fewer than 50,000 clones, with around 85% occurring only once. Sequences were derived from PBMCs, sampled before anti-PD-1 treatment. These receptors were obtained from a human donor with basal cell carcinoma. CDR3s include the opening cysteine and the closing phenylalanine or tryptophan. A D gene is named only where the DNA matches it firmly. Rows give clone size only sometimes, using once, few, many, or a class for an expanded clone.

.	TRBV30	.	12	TRBJ2-1	CAWTLRGPEQFF	TGTGCCTGGACTCTACGGGGGCCTGAGCAGTTCTTC
.	TRBV11-1	.	14	TRBJ1-1	CASSLGGLMTEAFF	TGTGCCAGCAGCTTGGGGGGCTTGATGACTGAAGCTTTCTTT
.	TRBV3-1/TRBV3-2	.	14	TRBJ2-7	CASSAFSARDEQYF	TGTGCCAGCAGCGCTTTTTCGGCTAGGGACGAGCAGTACTTC
.	TRBV30	.	15	TRBJ1-1	CAWSVHGGKNTEAFF	TGTGCCTGGAGTGTACACGGGGGGAAGAACACTGAAGCTTTCTTT
.	TRBV19	.	16	TRBJ2-7	CASSMQGRAQGSEQYF	TGTGCCAGTAGTATGCAGGGCAGGGCCCAGGGCTCGGAGCAGTACTTC
.	TRBV6-1	TRBD2	16	TRBJ2-3	CASSDYRLAGADTQYF	TGTGCCAGCAGTGATTACAGGTTAGCGGGGGCAGATACGCAGTATTTT
.	TRBV19	TRBD1	15	TRBJ2-5	CASSIPDRAQETQYF	TGTGCCAGTAGTATCCCCGACAGGGCCCAAGAGACCCAGTACTTC
once	TRBV2	.	15	TRBJ2-2	CASSESRGLTGELFF	TGTGCCAGCAGTGAAAGTCGGGGGCTCACCGGGGAGCTGTTTTTT
.	TRBV30	.	11	TRBJ2-3	CAWSNTDTQYF	TGTGCCTGGAGTAATACAGATACGCAGTATTTT
.	TRBV4-1	TRBD1	17	TRBJ1-6	CASSQDWNRGQNSPLHF	TGCGCCAGCAGCCAAGATTGGAACAGGGGGCAAAATTCACCCCTCCACTTT
.	TRBV7-6	TRBD1	16	TRBJ1-1	CASSTGGARADTEAFF	TGTGCCAGCAGCACAGGGGGGGCGCGGGCGGACACTGAAGCTTTCTTT
.	TRBV7-2	TRBD2	14	TRBJ2-7	CASSLAGGDYEQYF	TGTGCCAGCAGCTTAGCCGGGGGGGACTACGAGCAGTACTTC
few	TRBV12-5	.	13	TRBJ2-3	CASGLARTDTQYF	TGTGCTAGTGGTTTGGCCCGCACAGATACGCAGTATTTT
.	TRBV15	.	15	TRBJ2-7	CATSRDPLLAYEQYF	TGTGCCACCAGCAGAGACCCCTTACTAGCCTACGAGCAGTACTTC
.	TRBV7-9	.	12	TRBJ2-7	CASSLVQYEQYF	TGTGCCAGCAGCTTAGTTCAGTACGAGCAGTACTTC
.	TRBV23-1	TRBD1	15	TRBJ2-1	CASRIRDSPRNEQFF	TGCGCCAGCAGGATCCGGGACAGTCCACGCAATGAGCAGTTCTTC
.	TRBV27	.	16	TRBJ2-7	CASSPNWKSAAYEQYF	TGTGCCAGCAGCCCCAATTGGAAATCCGCCGCCTACGAGCAGTACTTC
.	TRBV28	TRBD1	16	TRBJ2-5	CASKQLGTGVSKTQYF	TGTGCCAGCAAACAGCTAGGGACAGGGGTATCGAAGACCCAGTACTTC
once	TRBV28	TRBD1	15	TRBJ2-7	CASTIPGQGNHEQYF	TGTGCCAGCACCATACCGGGACAGGGGAACCACGAGCAGTACTTC
.	TRBV24-1	TRBD1	18	TRBJ1-6	CATSDQIGTGFYNSPLHF	TGTGCCACCAGTGATCAAATAGGGACAGGTTTCTATAATTCACCCCTCCACTTT
.	TRBV12-3/TRBV12-4	.	12	TRBJ1-5	CASSAGNQPQHF	TGTGCCAGCAGTGCAGGGAATCAGCCCCAGCATTTT
.	TRBV6-5	.	13	TRBJ1-2	CASRVLSNYGYTF	TGTGCCAGCAGGGTTTTGAGTAACTATGGCTACACCTTC
once	TRBV30	.	15	TRBJ2-3	CAWTRGAQATDTQYF	TGTGCCTGGACACGGGGGGCCCAGGCCACAGATACGCAGTATTTT
.	TRBV29-1	.	14	TRBJ1-1	CSVERGTGLTEAFF	TGCAGCGTTGAAAGGGGAACAGGTTTGACTGAAGCTTTCTTT
.	TRBV5-5	.	14	TRBJ1-2	CASSLGGDGYGYTF	TGTGCCAGCAGCTTGGGAGGGGACGGCTATGGCTACACCTTC
.	TRBV28	TRBD1	15	TRBJ2-4	CASSPDRGTENIQYF	TGTGCCAGCAGCCCGGACAGGGGGACCGAAAACATTCAGTACTTC
.	TRBV5-1	.	15	TRBJ2-7	CASSRTVSSSYEQYF	TGCGCCAGCAGCAGGACTGTCTCGAGCTCCTACGAGCAGTACTTC
.	TRBV3-1/TRBV3-2	.	14	TRBJ1-1	CASSQVGLNTEAFF	TGTGCCAGCAGCCAAGTGGGCCTGAACACTGAAGCTTTCTTT
.	TRBV5-5	TRBD1	15	TRBJ2-7	CASSFTGGSSYEQYF	TGTGCCAGCAGCTTCACAGGGGGAAGCTCCTACGAGCAGTACTTC
few	TRBV2	TRBD1	14	TRBJ1-3	CASSDRDSGNTIYF	TGTGCCAGCTCGGACAGGGATTCTGGAAACACCATATATTTT
.	TRBV30	TRBD1	15	TRBJ1-3	CAWVGQALPGNTIYF	TGTGCCTGGGTGGGACAGGCCCTCCCTGGAAACACCATATATTTT
.	TRBV6-5	TRBD1	14	TRBJ1-5	CASSRRDSTQPQHF	TGTGCCAGCAGCCGCCGGGACAGTACTCAGCCCCAGCATTTT
.	TRBV13	.	13	TRBJ1-1	CASSPRTGTEAFF	TGTGCCAGCAGCCCTAGGACGGGCACTGAAGCTTTCTTT